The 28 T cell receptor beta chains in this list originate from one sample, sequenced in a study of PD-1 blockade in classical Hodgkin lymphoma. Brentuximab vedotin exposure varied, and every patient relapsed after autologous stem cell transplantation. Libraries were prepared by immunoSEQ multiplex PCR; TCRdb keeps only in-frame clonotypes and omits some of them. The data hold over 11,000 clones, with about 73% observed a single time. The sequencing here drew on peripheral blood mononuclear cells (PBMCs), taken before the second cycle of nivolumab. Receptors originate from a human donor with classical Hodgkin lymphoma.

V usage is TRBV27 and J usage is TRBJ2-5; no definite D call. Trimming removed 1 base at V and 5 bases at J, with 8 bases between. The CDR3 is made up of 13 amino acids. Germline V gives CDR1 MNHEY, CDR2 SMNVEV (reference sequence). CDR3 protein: CASSLYFLETQYF. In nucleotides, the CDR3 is TGTGCCAGCAGTTTATACTTCCTGGAGACCCAGTACTTC.

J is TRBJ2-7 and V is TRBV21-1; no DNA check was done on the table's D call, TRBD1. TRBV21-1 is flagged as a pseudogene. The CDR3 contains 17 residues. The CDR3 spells CASSKEGDRRRVYEQYF. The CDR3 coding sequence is TGTGCCAGCAGCAAAGAAGGGGACAGGAGAAGGGTCTACGAGCAGTACTTC.

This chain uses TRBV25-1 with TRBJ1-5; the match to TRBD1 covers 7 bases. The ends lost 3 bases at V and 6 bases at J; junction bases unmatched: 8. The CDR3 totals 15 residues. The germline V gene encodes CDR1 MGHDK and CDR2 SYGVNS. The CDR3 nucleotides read TGTGCCAGCAGTGAGACGACAGGGCCGGGTCAGCCCCAGCATTTT. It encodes CASSETTGPGQPQHF.

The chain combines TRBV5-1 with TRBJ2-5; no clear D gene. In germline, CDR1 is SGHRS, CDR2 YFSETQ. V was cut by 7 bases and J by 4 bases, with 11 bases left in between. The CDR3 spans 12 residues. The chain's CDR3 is CASGQAIETQYF. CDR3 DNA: TGCGCCAGCGGGCAAGCCATAGAGACCCAGTACTTC.

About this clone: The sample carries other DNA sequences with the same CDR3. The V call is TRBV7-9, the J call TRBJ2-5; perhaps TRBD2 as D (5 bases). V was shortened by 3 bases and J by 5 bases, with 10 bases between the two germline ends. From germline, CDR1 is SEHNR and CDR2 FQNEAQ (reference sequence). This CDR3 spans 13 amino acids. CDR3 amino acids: CASSLRVRETQYF. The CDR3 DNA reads TGTGCCAGCAGCTTGCGGGTCCGGGAGACCCAGTACTTC.

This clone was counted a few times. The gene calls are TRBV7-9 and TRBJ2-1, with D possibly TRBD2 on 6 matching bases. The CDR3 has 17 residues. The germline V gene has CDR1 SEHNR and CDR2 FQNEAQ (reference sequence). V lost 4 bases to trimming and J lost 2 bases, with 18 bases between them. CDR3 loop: CASSSPLIAAAYNEQFF. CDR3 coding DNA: TGTGCCAGCAGCTCCCCCCTCATAGCGGCTGCCTACAATGAGCAGTTCTTC.

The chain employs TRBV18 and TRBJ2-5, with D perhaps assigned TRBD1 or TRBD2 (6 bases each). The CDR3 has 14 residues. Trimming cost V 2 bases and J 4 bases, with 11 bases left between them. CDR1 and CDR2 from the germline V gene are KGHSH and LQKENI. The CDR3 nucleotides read TGTGCCAGCTCACCAATCCCGGGGGCAGAGACCCAGTACTTC. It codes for CASSPIPGAETQYF.

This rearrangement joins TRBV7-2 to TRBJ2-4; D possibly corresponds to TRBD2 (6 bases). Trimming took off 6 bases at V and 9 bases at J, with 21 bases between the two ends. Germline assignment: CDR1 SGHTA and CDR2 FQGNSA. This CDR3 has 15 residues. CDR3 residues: CASRSGISNGGIQYF. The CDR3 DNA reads TGTGCCAGCAGATCCGGGATTTCCAACGGGGGCATTCAGTACTTC.

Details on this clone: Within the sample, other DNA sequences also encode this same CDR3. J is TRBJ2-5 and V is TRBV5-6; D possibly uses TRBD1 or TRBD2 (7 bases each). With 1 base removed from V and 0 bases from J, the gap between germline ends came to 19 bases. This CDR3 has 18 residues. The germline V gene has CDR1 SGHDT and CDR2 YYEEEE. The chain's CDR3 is CASSLPGQGGRYQETQYF. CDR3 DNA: TGTGCCAGCAGCTTGCCGGGCCAGGGGGGGAGGTACCAAGAGACCCAGTACTTC.

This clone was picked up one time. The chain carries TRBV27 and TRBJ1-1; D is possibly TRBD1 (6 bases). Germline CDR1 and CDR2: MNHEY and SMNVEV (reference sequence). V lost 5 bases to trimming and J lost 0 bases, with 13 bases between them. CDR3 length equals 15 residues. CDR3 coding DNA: TGTGCCAGCAGTCCCCGGACAGTGATGAACACTGAAGCTTTCTTT. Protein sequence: CASSPRTVMNTEAFF.

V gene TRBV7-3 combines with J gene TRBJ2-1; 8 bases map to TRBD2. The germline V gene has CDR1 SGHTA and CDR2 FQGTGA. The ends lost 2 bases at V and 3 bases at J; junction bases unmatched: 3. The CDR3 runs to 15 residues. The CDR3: CASSLAGGNYNEQFF. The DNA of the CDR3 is TGTGCCAGCAGCTTAGCGGGGGGAAACTACAATGAGCAGTTCTTC.

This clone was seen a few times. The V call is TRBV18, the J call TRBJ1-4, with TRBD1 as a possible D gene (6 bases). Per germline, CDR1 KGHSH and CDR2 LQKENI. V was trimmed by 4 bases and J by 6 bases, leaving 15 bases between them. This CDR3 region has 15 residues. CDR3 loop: CASSLRHRVDEKLFF. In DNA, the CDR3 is TGTGCCAGCTCACTTCGGCACAGGGTAGATGAAAAACTGTTTTTT.

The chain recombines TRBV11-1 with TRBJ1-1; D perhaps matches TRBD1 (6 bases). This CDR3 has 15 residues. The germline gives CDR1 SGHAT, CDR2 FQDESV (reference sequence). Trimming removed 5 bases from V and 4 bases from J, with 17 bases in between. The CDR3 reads CASSHRVGLSTEAFF. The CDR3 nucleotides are TGTGCCAGCAGCCACAGGGTCGGGCTTAGCACTGAAGCTTTCTTT.

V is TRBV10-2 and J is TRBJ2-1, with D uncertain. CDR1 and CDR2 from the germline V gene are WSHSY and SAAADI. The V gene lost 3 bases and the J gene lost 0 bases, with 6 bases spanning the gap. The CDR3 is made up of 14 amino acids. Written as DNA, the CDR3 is TGCGCCAGCAGTGAATTCCTCTCCTACAATGAGCAGTTCTTC. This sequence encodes CASSEFLSYNEQFF.

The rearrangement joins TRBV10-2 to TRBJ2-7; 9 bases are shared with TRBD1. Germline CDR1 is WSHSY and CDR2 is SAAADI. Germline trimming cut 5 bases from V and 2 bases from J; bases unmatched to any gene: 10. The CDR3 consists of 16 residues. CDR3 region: CASSRPGQGYPYEQYF. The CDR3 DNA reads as TGCGCCAGCAGTCGACCCGGACAGGGGTATCCCTACGAGCAGTACTTC.

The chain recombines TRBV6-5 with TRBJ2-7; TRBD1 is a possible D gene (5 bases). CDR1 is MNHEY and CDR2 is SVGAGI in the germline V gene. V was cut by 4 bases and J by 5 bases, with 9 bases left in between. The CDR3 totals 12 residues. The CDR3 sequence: CASSFIGDEQYF. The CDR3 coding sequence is TGTGCCAGCAGTTTCATAGGGGACGAGCAGTACTTC.

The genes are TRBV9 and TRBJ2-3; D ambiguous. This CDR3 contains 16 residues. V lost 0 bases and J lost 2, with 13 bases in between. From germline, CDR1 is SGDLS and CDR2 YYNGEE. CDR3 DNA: TGTGCCAGCAGCGTAGGGTGGTCGGATCCCACAGATACGCAGTATTTT. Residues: CASSVGWSDPTDTQYF.

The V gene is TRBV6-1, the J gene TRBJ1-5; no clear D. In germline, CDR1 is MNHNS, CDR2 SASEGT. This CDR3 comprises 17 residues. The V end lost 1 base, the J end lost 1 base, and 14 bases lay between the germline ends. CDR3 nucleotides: TGTGCCAGCAGTGAAGTTCTGGGATTTGGGAGCAATCAGCCCCAGCATTTT. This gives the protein CASSEVLGFGSNQPQHF.

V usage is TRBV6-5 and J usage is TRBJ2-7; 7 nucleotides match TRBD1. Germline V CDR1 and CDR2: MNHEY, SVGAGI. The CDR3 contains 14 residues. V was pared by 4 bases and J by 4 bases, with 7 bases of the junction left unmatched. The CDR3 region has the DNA TGTGCCAGCAGTTCCACCAGACAGGGTTACGAGCAGTACTTC. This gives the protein CASSSTRQGYEQYF.

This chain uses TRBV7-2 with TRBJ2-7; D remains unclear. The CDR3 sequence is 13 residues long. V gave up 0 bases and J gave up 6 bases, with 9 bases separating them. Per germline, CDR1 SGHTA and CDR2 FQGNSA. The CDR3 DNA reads TGTGCCAGCAGCTTAGCCAGTGTTACCGAGCAGTACTTC. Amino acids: CASSLASVTEQYF.

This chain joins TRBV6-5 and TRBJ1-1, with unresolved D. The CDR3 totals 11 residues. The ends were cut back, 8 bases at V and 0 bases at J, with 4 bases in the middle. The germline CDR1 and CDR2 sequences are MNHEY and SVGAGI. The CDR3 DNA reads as TGTGCCAGCGGGATGAACACTGAAGCTTTCTTT. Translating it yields CASGMNTEAFF.

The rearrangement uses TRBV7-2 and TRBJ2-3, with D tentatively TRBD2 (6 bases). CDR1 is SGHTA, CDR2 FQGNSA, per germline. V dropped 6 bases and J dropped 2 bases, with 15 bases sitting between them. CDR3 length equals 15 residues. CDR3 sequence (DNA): TGTGCCAGCAGACGCGGCGGGGTTTCCACAGATACGCAGTATTTT. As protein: CASRRGGVSTDTQYF.

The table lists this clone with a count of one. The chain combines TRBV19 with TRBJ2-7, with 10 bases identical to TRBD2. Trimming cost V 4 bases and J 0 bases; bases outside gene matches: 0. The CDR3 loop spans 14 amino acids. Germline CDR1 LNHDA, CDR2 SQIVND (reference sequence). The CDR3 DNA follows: TGTGCCAGTAGTAGGACTAGCGGCTCCTACGAGCAGTACTTC. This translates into CASSRTSGSYEQYF.

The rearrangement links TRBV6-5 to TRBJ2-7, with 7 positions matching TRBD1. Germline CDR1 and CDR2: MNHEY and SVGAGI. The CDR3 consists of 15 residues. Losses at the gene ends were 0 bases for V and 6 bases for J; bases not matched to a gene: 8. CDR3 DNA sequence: TGTGCCAGCAGTTACTCTAGGACAGGACCTCGCGAGCAGTACTTC. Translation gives CASSYSRTGPREQYF.

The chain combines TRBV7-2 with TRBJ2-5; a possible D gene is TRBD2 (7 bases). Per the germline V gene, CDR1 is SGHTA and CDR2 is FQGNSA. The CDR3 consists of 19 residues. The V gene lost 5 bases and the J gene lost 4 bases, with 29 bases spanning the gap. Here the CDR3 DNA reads TGTGCCAGCAGCACAGGGATGGGGGGGGGCAAAATCAGCTCAGAGACCCAGTACTTC. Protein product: CASSTGMGGGKISSETQYF.

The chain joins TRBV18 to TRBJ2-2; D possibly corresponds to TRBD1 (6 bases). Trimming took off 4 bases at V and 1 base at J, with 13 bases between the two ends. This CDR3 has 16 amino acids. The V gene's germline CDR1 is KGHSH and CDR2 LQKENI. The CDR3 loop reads CASSQMTGLNTGELFF. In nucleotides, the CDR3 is TGTGCCAGCTCACAAATGACAGGCCTGAACACCGGGGAGCTGTTTTTT.

The CDR3 nucleotides are TGCGCCAGCAGGAAGGTCATTTTGAGTGGGACCCAGTACTTC. This encodes CASRKVILSGTQYF. This chain uses TRBV5-1 with TRBJ2-5; D call uncertain. The CDR3 consists of 14 residues. Germline values: CDR1 SGHRS, CDR2 YFSETQ. The germline V and J ends were trimmed by 5 bases and 7 bases, with 18 bases remaining between them.

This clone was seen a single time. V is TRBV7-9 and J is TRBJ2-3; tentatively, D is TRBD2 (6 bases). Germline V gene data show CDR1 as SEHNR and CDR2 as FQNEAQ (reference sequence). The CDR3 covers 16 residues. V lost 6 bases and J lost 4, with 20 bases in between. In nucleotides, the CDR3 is TGTGCCAGCAGTTATAGAGGGACTCTTGGACCAGATACGCAGTATTTT. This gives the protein CASSYRGTLGPDTQYF.